This T cell receptor beta chain is from a study of graft-versus-host responses after intestinal transplantation (dated by TCRdb to the early 2020s). The study in broad terms: The transplants that recipients got were multivisceral, liver-intestinal, or isolated intestinal. To identify alloreactive clones, pre-transplant mixed lymphocyte reaction products were sequenced and then compared with unstimulated pre-transplant donor and recipient T cells. Rather than being sequenced by the commercial service, samples from three later patients were sequenced in-house on an Illumina MiSeq and processed with MiXCR. Anti-thymocyte globulin induction was given to all recipients, followed by maintenance tacrolimus and steroids for approximately three years. A cohort of about 26 intestinal transplant recipients, including one retransplant, was enrolled, and a few patients lacking pretransplant specimens were excluded. After intestinal transplantation, graft-versus-host and host-versus-graft alloreactive T cell clones in the graft, circulation and bone marrow were tracked using bulk TCR-beta CDR3 sequencing. Donor T cell macrochimerism was defined as a peak of at least 4% donor T cells among recipient peripheral blood mononuclear cells. Summary of the overall study and its limitations: Early after transplant, peak levels of circulating GvH clones were found to be associated with declines in HvG clones. GvH clones were found in recipient bone marrow, and some of the GvH clones appeared earlier in ileal mucosa or blood, which is consistent with an intestinal mucosal origin. The relatively low number and heterogeneity of intestinal transplant patients limited the conclusions. In patients with donor T cell macrochimerism, the allografts had high GvH to HvG T cell clonal ratios.

The intended sense of this specimen's time point label: cells obtained before transplantation from donor or recipient. CD3+CD4+ and CD3+CD8+ populations were FACS-sorted from unstimulated pre-transplant donor and recipient cells taken from spleen or lymph nodes. Relative to germline, V is 5 bases shorter and J is 6 bases shorter, with 11 bases between their ends. The CDR3 starts with the cysteine, ends with the phenylalanine, and has 12 residues. Solely the CDR3 DNA is kept, with 36 bases framed from the first base. The germline V gene yields SGHNT for CDR1 and YENEEA for CDR2. Libraries came from the immunoSEQ multiplex PCR assay. For most patients, genomic DNA was isolated using the Qiagen DNeasy Blood and Tissue Kit and was shipped frozen to Adaptive Biotechnologies for TCR sequencing. High-throughput TCR-beta CDR3 sequencing of genomic DNA from most patients was performed by Adaptive Biotechnologies. For the original study's pipeline: TCR sequencing data for more than 15 patients were retrieved from Adaptive's ImmunoSEQ software; a few other patients were processed with MiXCR and VDJtools. To correct CD4 versus CD8 sorting errors, sequences present in both subsets at a frequency ratio below 5:1 were removed. Because the origin of CDR3 nucleotide sequences shared between donor and recipient could not be assigned, those sequences were removed. To be classed as alloreactive, a clone needed at least 2-fold expansion over unstimulated cells and a minimum CFSE-low frequency of 0.002% (template counts) or 0.001% (read counts). A clone was considered mappable if detected in the sequenced pre-transplant spleen, lymph node, or MLR CFSE-low populations of the donor or recipient. Cumulative frequency of alloreactive clones was calculated as a percentage of all sequences weighted by copy number. TCRdb took this table from immuneACCESS and kept in-frame rearrangements with V and J called. Such tables lack part of the clones; where checked against another copy, unresolved V genes explain under half of the gap, and the rest is unexplained. The D gene and trimming were derived from the DNA, and the V and J assignments and clone size from that table. The sample table shows about 35,000 clones, and over 90% are seen once. The ten largest account for roughly a fifth of the sample.

This clone appeared once. This receptor's antigen is unknown. No much larger clonotype is one base removed from it; base qualities were not supplied. This specimen was unstimulated CD8+ T cells sorted from spleen or lymph node cells, taken before transplant. This sequence was found in a human donor who was the organ donor for an intestinal transplant. The V and J genes are TRBV11-3 and TRBJ2-7, with a tentative D gene TRBD2 over 5 matching bases. The sequenced DNA is TGTGCCAGCAGCCCCCGCGGGTCCGAGCAGTACTTC. It translates as CASSPRGSEQYF.